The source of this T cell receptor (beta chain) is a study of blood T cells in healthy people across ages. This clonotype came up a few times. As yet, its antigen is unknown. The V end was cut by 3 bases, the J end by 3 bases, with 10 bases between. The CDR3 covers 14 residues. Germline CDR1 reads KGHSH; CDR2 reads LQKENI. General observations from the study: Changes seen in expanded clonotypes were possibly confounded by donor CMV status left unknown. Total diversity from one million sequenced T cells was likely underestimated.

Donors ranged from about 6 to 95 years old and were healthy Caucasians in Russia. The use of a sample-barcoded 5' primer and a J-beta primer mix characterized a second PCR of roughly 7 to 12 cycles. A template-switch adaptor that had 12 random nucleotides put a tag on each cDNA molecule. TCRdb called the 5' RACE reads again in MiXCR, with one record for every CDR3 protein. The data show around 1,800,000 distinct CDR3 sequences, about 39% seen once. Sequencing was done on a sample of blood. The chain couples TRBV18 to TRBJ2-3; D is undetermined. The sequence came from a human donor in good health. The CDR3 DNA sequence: TGTGCCAGCTCACCCCAATTTACTACAGATACGCAGTATTTT. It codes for CASSPQFTTDTQYF. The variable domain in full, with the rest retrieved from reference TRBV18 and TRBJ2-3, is NAGVMQNPRHLVRRRGQEARLRCSPMKGHSHVYWYRQLPEEGLKFMVYLQKENIIDESGMPKERFSAEFPKEGPSILRIQQVVRGDSAAYFCASSPQFTTDTQYFGPGTRLTVL.